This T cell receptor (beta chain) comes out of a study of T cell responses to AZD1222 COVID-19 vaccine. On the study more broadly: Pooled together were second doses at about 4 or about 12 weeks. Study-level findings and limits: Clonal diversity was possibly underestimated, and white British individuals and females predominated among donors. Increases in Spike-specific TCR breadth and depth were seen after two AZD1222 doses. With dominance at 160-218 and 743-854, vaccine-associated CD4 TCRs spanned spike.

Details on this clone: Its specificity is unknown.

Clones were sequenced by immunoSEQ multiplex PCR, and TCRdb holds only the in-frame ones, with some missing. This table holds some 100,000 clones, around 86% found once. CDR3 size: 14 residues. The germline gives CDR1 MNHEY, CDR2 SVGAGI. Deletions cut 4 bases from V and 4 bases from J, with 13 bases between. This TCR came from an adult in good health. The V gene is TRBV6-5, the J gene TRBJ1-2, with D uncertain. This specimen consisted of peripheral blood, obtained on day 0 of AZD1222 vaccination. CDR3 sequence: CASSSLAGSYGYTF. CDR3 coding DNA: TGTGCCAGCAGTTCTCTGGCAGGATCCTATGGCTACACCTTC.